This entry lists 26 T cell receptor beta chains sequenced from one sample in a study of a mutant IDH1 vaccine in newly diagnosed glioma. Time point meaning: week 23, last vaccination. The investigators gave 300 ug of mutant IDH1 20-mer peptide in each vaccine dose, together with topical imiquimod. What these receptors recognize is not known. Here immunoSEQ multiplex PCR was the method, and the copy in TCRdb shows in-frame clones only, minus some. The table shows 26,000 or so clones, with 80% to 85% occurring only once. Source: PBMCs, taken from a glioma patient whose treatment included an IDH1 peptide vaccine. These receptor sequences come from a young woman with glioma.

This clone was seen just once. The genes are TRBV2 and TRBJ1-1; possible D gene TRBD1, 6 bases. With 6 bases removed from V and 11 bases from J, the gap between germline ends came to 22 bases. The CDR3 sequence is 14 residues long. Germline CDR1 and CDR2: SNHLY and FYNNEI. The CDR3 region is CASSVDRSPDMAFF. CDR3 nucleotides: TGTGCCAGCAGCGTTGACAGGTCCCCCGATATGGCTTTCTTT.

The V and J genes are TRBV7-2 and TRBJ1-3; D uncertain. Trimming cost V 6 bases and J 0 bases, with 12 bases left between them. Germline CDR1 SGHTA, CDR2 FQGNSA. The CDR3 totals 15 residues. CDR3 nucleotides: TGTGCCAGCAGTCCCGACGGAAGCTCTGGAAACACCATATATTTT. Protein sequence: CASSPDGSSGNTIYF. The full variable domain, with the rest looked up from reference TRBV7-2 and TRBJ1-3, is GAGVSQSPSNKVTEKGKDVELRCDPISGHTALYWYRQSLGQGLEFLIYFQGNSAPDKSGLPSDRFSAERTGGSVSTLTIQRTQQEDSAVYLCASSPDGSSGNTIYFGEGSWLTVV.

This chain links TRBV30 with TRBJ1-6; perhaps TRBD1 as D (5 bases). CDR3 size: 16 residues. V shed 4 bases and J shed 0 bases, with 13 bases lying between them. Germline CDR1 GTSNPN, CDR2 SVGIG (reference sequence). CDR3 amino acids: CAWKPAGSSYNSPLHF. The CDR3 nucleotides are TGTGCCTGGAAGCCGGCAGGGAGCTCCTATAATTCACCCCTCCACTTT.

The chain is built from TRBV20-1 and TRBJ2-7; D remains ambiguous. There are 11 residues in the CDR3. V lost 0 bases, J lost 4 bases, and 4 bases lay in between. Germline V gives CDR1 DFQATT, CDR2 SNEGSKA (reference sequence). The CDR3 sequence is CSARDGYEQYF. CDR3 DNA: TGCAGTGCTAGAGACGGTTACGAGCAGTACTTC.

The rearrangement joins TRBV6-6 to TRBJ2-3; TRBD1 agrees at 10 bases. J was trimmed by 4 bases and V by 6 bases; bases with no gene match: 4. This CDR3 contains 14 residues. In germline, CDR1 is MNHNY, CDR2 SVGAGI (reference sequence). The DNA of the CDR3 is TGTGCCAGCAGGGAGGGACAGGGGCCAGATACGCAGTATTTT. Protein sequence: CASREGQGPDTQYF.

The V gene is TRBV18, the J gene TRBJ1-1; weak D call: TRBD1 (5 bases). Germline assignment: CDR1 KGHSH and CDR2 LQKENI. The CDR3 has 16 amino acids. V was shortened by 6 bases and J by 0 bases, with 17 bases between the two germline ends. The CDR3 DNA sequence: TGTGCCAGCTCTCGAGGGGAGGGAGCCATGAACACTGAAGCTTTCTTT. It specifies CASSRGEGAMNTEAFF. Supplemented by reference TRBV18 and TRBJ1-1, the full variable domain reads NAGVMQNPRHLVRRRGQEARLRCSPMKGHSHVYWYRQLPEEGLKFMVYLQKENIIDESGMPKERFSAEFPKEGPSILRIQQVVRGDSAAYFCASSRGEGAMNTEAFFGQGTRLTVV.

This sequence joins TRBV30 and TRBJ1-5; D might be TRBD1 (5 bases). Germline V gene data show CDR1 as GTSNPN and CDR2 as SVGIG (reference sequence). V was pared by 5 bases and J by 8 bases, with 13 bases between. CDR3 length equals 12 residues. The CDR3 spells CAWGDGAEPQHF. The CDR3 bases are TGTGCCTGGGGGGACGGCGCGGAGCCCCAGCATTTT.

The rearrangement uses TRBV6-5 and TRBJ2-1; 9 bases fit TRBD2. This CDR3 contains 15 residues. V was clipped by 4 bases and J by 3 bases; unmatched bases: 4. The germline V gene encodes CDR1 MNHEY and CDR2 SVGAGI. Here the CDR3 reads CASSSRGGLYNEQFF. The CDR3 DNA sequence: TGTGCCAGCAGTTCGCGGGGGGGCCTCTACAATGAGCAGTTCTTC.

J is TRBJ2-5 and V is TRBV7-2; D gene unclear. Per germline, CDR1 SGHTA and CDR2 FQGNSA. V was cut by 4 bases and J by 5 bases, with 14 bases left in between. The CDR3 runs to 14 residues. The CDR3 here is CASSSLPPGETQYF. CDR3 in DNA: TGTGCCAGCAGCTCCCTACCCCCCGGGGAGACCCAGTACTTC.

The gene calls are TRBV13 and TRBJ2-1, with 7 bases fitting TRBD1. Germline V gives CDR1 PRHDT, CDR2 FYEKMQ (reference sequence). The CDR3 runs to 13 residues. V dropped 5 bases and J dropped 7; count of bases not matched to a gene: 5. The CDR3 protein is CASSPTGRNEQFF. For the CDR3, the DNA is TGTGCCAGCAGCCCGACAGGGCGTAATGAGCAGTTCTTC.

The DNA of the CDR3 is TGCAGCGTGACGTCCCGGCAGGCCCTTAATGAGCAGTTCTTC. Translation: CSVTSRQALNEQFF. The rearrangement uses TRBV29-1 and TRBJ2-1; D gene unclear. Looked up from germline, CDR1 is SQVTM and CDR2 is ANQGSEA. The V end lost 6 bases, the J end lost 7 bases, and 19 bases lay between the germline ends. CDR3 length: 14 residues.

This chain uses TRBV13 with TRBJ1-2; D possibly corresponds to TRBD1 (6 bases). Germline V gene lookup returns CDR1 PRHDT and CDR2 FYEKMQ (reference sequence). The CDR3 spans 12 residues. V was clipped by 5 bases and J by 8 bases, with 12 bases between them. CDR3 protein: CASSLRGDGYTF. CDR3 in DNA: TGTGCCAGCAGCCTCAGGGGAGACGGCTACACCTTC. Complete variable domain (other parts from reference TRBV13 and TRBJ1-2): AAGVIQSPRHLIKEKRETATLKCYPIPRHDTVYWYQQGPGQDPQFLISFYEKMQSDKGSIPDRFSAQQFSDYHSELNMSSLELGDSALYFCASSLRGDGYTFGSGTRLTVV.

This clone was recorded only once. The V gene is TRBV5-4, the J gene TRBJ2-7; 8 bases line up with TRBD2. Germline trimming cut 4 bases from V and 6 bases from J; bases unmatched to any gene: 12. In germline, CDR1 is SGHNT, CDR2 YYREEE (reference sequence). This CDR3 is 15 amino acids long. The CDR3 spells CASSAGRGAMGEQYF. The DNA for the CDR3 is TGTGCCAGCAGCGCCGGGCGGGGGGCCATGGGCGAGCAGTACTTC.

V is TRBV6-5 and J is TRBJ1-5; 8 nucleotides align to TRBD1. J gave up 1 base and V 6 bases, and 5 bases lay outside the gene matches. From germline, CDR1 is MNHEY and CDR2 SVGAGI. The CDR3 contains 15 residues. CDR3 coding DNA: TGTGCCAGCAGGGACAGGGTAGAGAGCAATCAGCCCCAGCATTTT. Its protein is CASRDRVESNQPQHF.

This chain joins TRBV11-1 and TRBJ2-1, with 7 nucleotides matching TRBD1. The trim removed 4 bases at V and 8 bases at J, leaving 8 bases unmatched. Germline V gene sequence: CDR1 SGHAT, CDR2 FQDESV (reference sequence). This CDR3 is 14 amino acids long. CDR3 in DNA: TGTGCCAGCAGCTACGGACAGGAGGCGCATGAGCAGTTCTTC. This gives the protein CASSYGQEAHEQFF.

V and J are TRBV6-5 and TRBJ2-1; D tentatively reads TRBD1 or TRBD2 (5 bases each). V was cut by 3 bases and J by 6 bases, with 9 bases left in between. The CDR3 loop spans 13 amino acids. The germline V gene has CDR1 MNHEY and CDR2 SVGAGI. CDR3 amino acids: CASSYMGVNEQFF. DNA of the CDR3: TGTGCCAGCAGTTATATGGGGGTCAATGAGCAGTTCTTC.

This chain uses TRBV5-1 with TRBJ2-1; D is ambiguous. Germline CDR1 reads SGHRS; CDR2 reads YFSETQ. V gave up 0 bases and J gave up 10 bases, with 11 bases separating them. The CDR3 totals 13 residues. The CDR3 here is CASSLVPSTEQFF. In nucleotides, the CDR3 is TGCGCCAGCAGCTTGGTCCCTAGTACCGAGCAGTTCTTC.

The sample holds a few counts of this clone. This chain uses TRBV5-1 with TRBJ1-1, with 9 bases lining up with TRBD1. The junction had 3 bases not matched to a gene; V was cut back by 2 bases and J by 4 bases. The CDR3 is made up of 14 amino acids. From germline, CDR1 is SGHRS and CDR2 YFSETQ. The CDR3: CASSFKGQGTEAFF. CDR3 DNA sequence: TGCGCCAGCAGCTTTAAGGGACAGGGCACTGAAGCTTTCTTT. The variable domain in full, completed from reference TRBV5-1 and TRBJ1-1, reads KAGVTQTPRYLIKTRGQQVTLSCSPISGHRSVSWYQQTPGQGLQFLFEYFSETQRNKGNFPGRFSGRQFSNSRSEMNVSTLELGDSALYLCASSFKGQGTEAFFGQGTRLTVV.

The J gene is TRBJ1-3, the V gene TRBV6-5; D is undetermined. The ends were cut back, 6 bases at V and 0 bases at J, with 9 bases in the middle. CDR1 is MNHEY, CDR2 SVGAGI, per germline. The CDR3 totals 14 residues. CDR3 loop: CASSLADSGNTIYF. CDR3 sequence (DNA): TGTGCCAGCAGCCTAGCGGACTCTGGAAACACCATATATTTT.

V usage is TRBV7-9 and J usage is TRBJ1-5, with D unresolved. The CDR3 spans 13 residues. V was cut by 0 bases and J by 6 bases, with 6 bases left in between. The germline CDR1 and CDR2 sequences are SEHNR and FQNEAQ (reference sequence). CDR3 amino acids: CASSLAGGQPQHF. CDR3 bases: TGTGCCAGCAGCTTAGCAGGTGGTCAGCCCCAGCATTTT.

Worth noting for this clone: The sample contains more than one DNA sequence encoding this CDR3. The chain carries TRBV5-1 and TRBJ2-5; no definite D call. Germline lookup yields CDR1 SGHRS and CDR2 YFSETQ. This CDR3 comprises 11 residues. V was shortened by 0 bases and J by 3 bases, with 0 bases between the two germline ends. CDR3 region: CASSLEETQYF. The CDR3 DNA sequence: TGCGCCAGCAGCTTGGAAGAGACCCAGTACTTC.

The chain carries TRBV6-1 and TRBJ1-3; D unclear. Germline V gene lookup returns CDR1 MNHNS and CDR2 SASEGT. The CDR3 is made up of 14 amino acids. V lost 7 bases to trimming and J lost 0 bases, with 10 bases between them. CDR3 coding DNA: TGTGCCAGCACCCCGGGGTCCTCTGGAAACACCATATATTTT. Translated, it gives CASTPGSSGNTIYF.

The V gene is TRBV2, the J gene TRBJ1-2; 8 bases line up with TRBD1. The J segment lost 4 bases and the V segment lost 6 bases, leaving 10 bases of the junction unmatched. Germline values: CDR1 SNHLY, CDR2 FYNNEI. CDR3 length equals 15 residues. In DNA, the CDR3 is TGTGCCAGCAGGGATCCAGGGGGCCGTTTCTATGGCTACACCTTC. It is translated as CASRDPGGRFYGYTF.

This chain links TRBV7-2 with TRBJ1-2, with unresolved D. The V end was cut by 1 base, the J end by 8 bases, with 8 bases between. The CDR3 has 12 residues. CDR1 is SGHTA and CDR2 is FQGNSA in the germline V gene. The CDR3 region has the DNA TGTGCCAGCAGCTTAGGGGGAGGGGGCTACACCTTC. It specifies CASSLGGGGYTF.

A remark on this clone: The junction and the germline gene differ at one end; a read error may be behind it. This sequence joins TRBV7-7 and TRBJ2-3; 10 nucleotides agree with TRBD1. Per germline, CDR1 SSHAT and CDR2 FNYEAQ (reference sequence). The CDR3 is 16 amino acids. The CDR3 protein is CASSALTGGGTDTQYF. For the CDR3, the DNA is TGTGCTAGCAGCGCCCTGACAGGGGGCGGCACAGATACGCAGTATTTT.

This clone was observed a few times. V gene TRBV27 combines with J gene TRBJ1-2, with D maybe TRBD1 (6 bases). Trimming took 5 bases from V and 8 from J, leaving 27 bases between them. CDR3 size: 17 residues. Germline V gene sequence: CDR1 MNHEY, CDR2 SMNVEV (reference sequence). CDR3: CASSQRLPTGNSGGYTF. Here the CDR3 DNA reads TGTGCCAGCAGTCAACGACTCCCCACAGGGAATTCTGGCGGCTACACCTTC.